This T cell receptor (beta chain) originates from a study of T cells in Graves' hyperthyroidism and ophthalmopathy (dated by TCRdb to the late 2010s). Study-wide context: Peripheral blood was collected at initial diagnosis, before any treatment. TCR V-J signatures able to tell the groups apart were searched for in a discovery cohort of more than 90 patients, of whom more than 40 had Graves' ophthalmopathy and 55 to 65 had stable Graves' hyperthyroidism. An independent validation cohort of under 20 hyperthyroidism patients and about 16 patients who later progressed to ophthalmopathy tested prospective prediction of ophthalmopathy. The 100 or so discovery patients were divided at random into training and test sets in a 7:3 ratio. Thyroid tissue and blood T-cell repertoires from six or seven Graves' hyperthyroidism patients were also compared in the study. After blood sampling, hyperthyroidism patients were treated with methimazole at a starting dose of 30 mg daily, and ophthalmopathy patients were treated with high-dose intravenous methylprednisolone. According to the paper, TCR Vbeta CDR3 sequencing was carried out on some 130 peripheral blood samples, which came from fewer than 50 ophthalmopathy, about 75 hyperthyroidism and roughly 17 progressor patients. Overall results and qualifications from the work: During validation, the model predicted progression to ophthalmopathy a median of about 6.5 months ahead of onset, with 70.59% sensitivity and 72% to 80% specificity. No statistical method was used to fix the sample size in advance, and group allocation was not hidden from the investigators. Most expanded thyroid clonotypes (frequency above 0.001) were also found in blood, which suggests that blood repertoires may mirror thyroid immune responses. Ophthalmopathy was separated from stable hyperthyroidism by a 13 V-J signature model, with approximately 85% sensitivity and about 84% specificity obtained in cross-validation and 80%/75% obtained in testing.

TCR beta CDR3 regions were amplified from RNA transcripts. For the first round of RT-PCR on the TCR CDR3, the HTBI primer set was used together with the Qiagen OneStep RT-PCR kit. Libraries were constructed in a second round of multiplex PCR, after which size selection and purification were carried out. Libraries were sequenced paired-end with 100 bp reads on an Illumina HiSeq2000. Concerning the study's data processing: SOAPnuke was used to process the raw data, with reads discarded if the reads contained adapters or uncalled bases, had a mean Phred below 15, or lacked an exact constant-primer or identifier match. High-quality paired reads were merged using COPE v1.2.5, and each unique nucleotide sequence was defined as a clonotype. MiTCR v1.1 was used to align clonotypes to the IMGT TRBV, TRBD and TRBJ reference segments. Only V-J combinations with frequency above 0.0001, covering about 99% of repertoires, were analysed. A TCS score was defined as the ratio of F50 (clonal expansion) to E x V (chaos), with BLOSUM62-based TCRdist applied between CDR3 peptides within each V-J. Welch's t-statistics and random forest reduced several hundred V-J features to about 13, which were used in a naive Bayes classifier (R e1071). Using fastp trimming at Q25 and MiXCR clonotype assembly, TCRdb reanalyzed the public sequencing data and kept in-frame beta chains. Entries that share a CDR3 protein sequence are merged under the most common genes and DNA. TCRdb, not the authors, supplied the V and J calls. The sample contains under 300,000 distinct CDR3 sequences, 20% to 25% of them found a single time. The ten largest make up around 60% of the sample.

Ophthalmopathy patients had moderately to severely active disease, Clinical Activity Score of at least 3, NOSPECS grade of at least 4, and duration under 3 months. The study excluded patients with uncontrolled infections, other autoimmune diseases, pregnancy or lactation. Clinical symptoms, serum thyroxine and TRAb, thyroid ultrasound, and orbital computed tomography formed the basis for the diagnoses. PBMCs were separated from roughly 9.6 ml of fresh peripheral blood using Ficoll-Paque density gradient centrifugation. Total RNA was extracted using Trizol reagent, and RNA quality was assessed on an Agilent 2100 Bioanalyzer. In its sample, this clonotype was seen many times. Its recognized antigen is unknown. No much larger clone exists at a distance of one base, and base qualities are not known. The specimen sequenced was blood. This receptor was taken from a man aged 30 to 39 with Graves' ophthalmopathy.

The DNA is TGCAGTGCTGGGACAGAGATCACAGATACGCAGTATTTT. It encodes CSAGTEITDTQYF. The chain was built from TRBV20-1 and TRBJ2-3; 7 junctional bases match TRBD1. Inclusive of the bounding cysteine and phenylalanine, the CDR3 is 13 residues long. This entry keeps only the CDR3 DNA: 39 bases, framed from base 1. Looking up the germline V gene (reference sequence) yields CDR1 DFQATT and CDR2 SNEGSKA. V is trimmed back by 5 bases and J by 2 bases, and the junction contains 4 bases that no gene match accounts for.